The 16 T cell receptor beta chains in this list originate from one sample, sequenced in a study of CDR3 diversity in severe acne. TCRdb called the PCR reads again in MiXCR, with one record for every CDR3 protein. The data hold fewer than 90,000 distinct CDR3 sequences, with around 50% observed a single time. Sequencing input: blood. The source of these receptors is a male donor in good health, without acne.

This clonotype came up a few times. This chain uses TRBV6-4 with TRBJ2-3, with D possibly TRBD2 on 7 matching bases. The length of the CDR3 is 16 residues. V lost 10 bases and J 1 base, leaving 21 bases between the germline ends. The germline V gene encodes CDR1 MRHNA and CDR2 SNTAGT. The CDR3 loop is CAKKGGGGGCTDTQYF. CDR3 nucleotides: TGTGCCAAAAAAGGGGGGGGGGGGGGTTGCACAGATACGCAGTATTTT.

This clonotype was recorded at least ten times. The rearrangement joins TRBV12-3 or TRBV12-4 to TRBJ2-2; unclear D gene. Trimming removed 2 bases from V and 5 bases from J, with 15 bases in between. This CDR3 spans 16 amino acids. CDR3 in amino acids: CASSLSLSDPTGELFF. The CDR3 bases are TGTGCCAGCAGTTTATCCCTGAGCGACCCTACCGGGGAGCTGTTTTTT.

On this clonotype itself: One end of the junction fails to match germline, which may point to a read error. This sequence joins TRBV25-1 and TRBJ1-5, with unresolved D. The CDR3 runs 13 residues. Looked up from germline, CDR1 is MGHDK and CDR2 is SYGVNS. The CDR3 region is CASSPNSNQPRHF. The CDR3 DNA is TGTGCCAGCTCACCAAATAGCAATCAGCCCCGGCATTTT.

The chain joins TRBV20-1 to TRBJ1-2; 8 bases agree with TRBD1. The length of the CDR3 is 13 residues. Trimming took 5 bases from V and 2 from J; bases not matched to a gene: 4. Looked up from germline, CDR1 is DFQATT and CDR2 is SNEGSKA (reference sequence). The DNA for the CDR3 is TGCAGTGCTTACGACAGGGGAAACTATGGCTACACCTTC. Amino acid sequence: CSAYDRGNYGYTF.

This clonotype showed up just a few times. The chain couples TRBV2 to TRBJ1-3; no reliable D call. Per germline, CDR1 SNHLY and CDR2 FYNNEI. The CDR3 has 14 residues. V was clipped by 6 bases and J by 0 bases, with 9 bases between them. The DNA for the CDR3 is TGTGCCAGCAGAACAGCCACCTCTGGAAACACCATATATTTT. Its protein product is CASRTATSGNTIYF. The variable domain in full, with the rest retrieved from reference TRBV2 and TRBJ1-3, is EPEVTQTPSHQVTQMGQEVILRCVPISNHLYFYWYRQILGQKVEFLVSFYNNEISEKSEIFDDQFSVERPDGSNFTLKIRSTKLEDSAMYFCASRTATSGNTIYFGEGSWLTVV.

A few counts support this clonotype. The CDR3 bases are TGTGCCACCCGTGGGACAGGCCGAGGAAGTTCCGCGAACACCGGGGAGCTGTTTTTT. This encodes CATRGTGRGSSANTGELFF. The rearrangement links TRBV24-1 to TRBJ2-2; TRBD1 matches at 8 bases. The CDR3 covers 19 residues. Germline trimming cut 9 bases from V and 0 bases from J; bases unmatched to any gene: 17. CDR1 is KGHDR and CDR2 is SFDVKD in the germline V gene.

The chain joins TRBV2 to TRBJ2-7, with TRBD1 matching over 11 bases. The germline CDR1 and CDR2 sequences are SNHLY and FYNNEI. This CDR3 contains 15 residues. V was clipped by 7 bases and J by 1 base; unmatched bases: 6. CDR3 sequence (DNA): TGTGCCAGCACTCTGGGACAGGGGGAATCCTACGAGCAGTACTTC. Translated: CASTLGQGESYEQYF. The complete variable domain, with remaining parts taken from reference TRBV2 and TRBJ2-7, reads EPEVTQTPSHQVTQMGQEVILRCVPISNHLYFYWYRQILGQKVEFLVSFYNNEISEKSEIFDDQFSVERPDGSNFTLKIRSTKLEDSAMYFCASTLGQGESYEQYFGPGTRLTVT.

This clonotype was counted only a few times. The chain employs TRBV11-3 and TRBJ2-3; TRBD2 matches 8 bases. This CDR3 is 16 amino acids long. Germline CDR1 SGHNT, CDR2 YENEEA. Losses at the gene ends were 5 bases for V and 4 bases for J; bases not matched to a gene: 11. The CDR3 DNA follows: TGTGCCAGCAGCCAAGAGTCGGGGGGGAGCCCAGATACGCAGTATTTT. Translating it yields CASSQESGGSPDTQYF.

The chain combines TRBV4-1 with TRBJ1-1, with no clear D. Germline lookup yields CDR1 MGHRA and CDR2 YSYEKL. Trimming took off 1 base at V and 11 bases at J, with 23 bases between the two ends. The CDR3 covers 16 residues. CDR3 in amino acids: CASSQGPLVPPRRAFF. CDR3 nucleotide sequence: TGCGCCAGCAGCCAAGGTCCCCTCGTGCCCCCGCGGCGGGCTTTCTTT.

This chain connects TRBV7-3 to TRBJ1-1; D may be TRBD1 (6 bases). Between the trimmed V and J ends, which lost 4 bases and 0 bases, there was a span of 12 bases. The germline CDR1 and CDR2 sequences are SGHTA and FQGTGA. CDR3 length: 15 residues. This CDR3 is CASSSGQSMNTEAFF. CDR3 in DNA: TGTGCCAGCAGCTCTGGACAGTCCATGAACACTGAAGCTTTCTTT.

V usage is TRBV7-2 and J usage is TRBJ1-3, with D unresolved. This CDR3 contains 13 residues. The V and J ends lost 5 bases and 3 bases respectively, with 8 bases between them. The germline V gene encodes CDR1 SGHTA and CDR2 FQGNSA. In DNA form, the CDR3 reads TGTGCCAGCAGCGGGCAGGTTGGAAACACCATATATTTT. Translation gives CASSGQVGNTIYF. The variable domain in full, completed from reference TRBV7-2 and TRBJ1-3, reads GAGVSQSPSNKVTEKGKDVELRCDPISGHTALYWYRQSLGQGLEFLIYFQGNSAPDKSGLPSDRFSAERTGGSVSTLTIQRTQQEDSAVYLCASSGQVGNTIYFGEGSWLTVV.

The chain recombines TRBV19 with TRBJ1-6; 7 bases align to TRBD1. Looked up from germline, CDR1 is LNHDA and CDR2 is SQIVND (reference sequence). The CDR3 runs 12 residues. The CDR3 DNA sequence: TGTGCAGCCGGGACAGAGAATTCACCCCTCCACTTT. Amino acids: CAAGTENSPLHF.

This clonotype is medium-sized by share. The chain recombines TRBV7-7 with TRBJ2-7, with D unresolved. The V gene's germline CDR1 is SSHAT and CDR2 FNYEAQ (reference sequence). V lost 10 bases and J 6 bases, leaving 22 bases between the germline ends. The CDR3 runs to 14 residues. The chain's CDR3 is CATSPGRLDGEQYF. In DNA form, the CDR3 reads TGTGCCACCTCCCCGGGCAGGCTCGATGGCGAGCAGTACTTC. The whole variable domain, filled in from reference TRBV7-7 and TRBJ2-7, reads GAGVSQSPRYKVTKRGQDVTLRCDPISSHATLYWYQQALGQGPEFLTYFNYEAQPDKSGLPSDRFSAERPEGSISTLTIQRTEQRDSAMYRCATSPGRLDGEQYFGPGTRLTVT.

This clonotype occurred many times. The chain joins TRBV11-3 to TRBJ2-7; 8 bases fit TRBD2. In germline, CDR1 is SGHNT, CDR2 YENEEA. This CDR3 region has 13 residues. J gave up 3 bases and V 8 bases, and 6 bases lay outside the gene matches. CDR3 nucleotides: TGTGCCAGCGGCGGAGCGGGAGACTACGAGCAGTACTTC. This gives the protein CASGGAGDYEQYF.

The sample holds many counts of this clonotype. The CDR3 DNA reads TGTGCCAGCAGCTTTACAGGGGTGGCTGAAGCTTTCTTT. Encoded protein: CASSFTGVAEAFF. This rearrangement joins TRBV5-8 to TRBJ1-1; 7 bases match TRBD1. CDR1 and CDR2 (germline): SGHTS, YDEGEE. The CDR3 consists of 13 residues. V was pared by 2 bases and J by 6 bases, with 4 bases of the junction left unmatched.

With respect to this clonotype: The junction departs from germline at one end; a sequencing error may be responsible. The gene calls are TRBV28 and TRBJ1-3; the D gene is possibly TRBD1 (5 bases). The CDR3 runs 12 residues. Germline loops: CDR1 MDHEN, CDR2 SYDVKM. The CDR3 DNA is TGTGCCGGACACAGCCCTGGAAACACCGTATATTTT. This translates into CAGHSPGNTVYF.